Listed below are T cell receptor beta chains from one sample, sequenced in a study of CD8+ T cells in alopecia areata. Libraries were prepared by immunoSEQ multiplex PCR; TCRdb keeps only in-frame clonotypes and omits some of them. Here the sample spans some 180,000 clones, approximately 55% being singletons. Sequences were derived from CD8+ T cells sorted from blood, sampled at week 24, from a patient treated with tofacitinib. The receptor source for this set is a human donor with alopecia areata. The CDR3 runs from the conserved cysteine through the conserved F or W. The D gene is left open where the match is weak. A clone size is listed for some rows: how often the clone was seen (once, few, many), or a class if it is expanded.

TRBJ2-2,.,TRBV6-6,.,13,TGTGCCAGCAGTTATCGGGACACCGGGGAGCTGTTTTTT,CASSYRDTGELFF
TRBJ2-3,TRBD2,TRBV15,.,16,TGTGCCACCAGCAGAGACGGGGGGGGCCTTTTAAATACGCAGTATTTT,CATSRDGGGLLNTQYF
TRBJ1-1,.,TRBV10-2,.,14,TGCGCCAGCTATACTTCAGGGGTAGACACTGAAGCTTTCTTT,CASYTSGVDTEAFF
TRBJ1-2,.,TRBV30,.,12,TGTGCCTGGAGTGGAGGCGGTTGGGGCTACACCTTC,CAWSGGGWGYTF
TRBJ1-1,.,TRBV27,.,14,TGTGCCAGCAGTCCCGCGAACCCGAACACTGAAGCTTTCTTT,CASSPANPNTEAFF
TRBJ2-7,.,TRBV25-1,.,13,TGTGCCAGCAGTGCAGGGTTATCTGGCGAGCAGTACTTC,CASSAGLSGEQYF
TRBJ1-1,.,TRBV19,.,13,TGTGCCAGTAGTATAGGAGTCGGGACTGAAGCTTTCTTT,CASSIGVGTEAFF
TRBJ2-1,TRBD1,TRBV29-1,.,13,TGCAGCGTTGACGGGACAGGGAACAATGAGCAGTTCTTC,CSVDGTGNNEQFF
TRBJ1-1,.,TRBV30,.,11,TGTGCCTGGAGTGTGGGCCTTGAAGCTTTCTTT,CAWSVGLEAFF
TRBJ1-2,.,TRBV5-1,.,14,TGCGCCAGCAGCTTATATAAGACAGCTAGTGGCTACACCTTC,CASSLYKTASGYTF
TRBJ2-1,.,TRBV5-1,.,13,TGCGCCAGCAGCTTGGGGAGTTACAATGAGCAGTTCTTC,CASSLGSYNEQFF
TRBJ2-5,.,TRBV7-8,.,18,TGTGCCAGCAGCTTAGCCCCGTGGGGGGAAGGGGCTCAAGAGACCCAGTACTTC,CASSLAPWGEGAQETQYF
TRBJ2-1,.,TRBV7-9,.,12,TGTGCCAGCAGCCATCAGGACAGTGAGCAGTTCTTC,CASSHQDSEQFF
TRBJ2-3,TRBD1,TRBV10-2,few,14,TGCGCCAGCAGTGAAACAGGGGAAAAAGATACGCAGTATTTT,CASSETGEKDTQYF
TRBJ2-3,TRBD2,TRBV5-1,.,16,TGCGCCAGCAGGGCCCTAGCGGGGGGGCGAACAGATACGCAGTATTTT,CASRALAGGRTDTQYF
TRBJ2-3,.,TRBV4-1,.,16,TGCGCCAGCAGCCAGCGCCCGGGATCTAGCACAGATACGCAGTATTTT,CASSQRPGSSTDTQYF
TRBJ1-1,.,TRBV25-1,few,12,TGTGCCAGCAGTGAAGGGAACACTGAAGCTTTCTTT,CASSEGNTEAFF
TRBJ2-7,.,TRBV13,few,14,TGTGCCAGCAGCTCTCAACTAAAAGGGTACGAGCAGTACTTC,CASSSQLKGYEQYF
TRBJ1-2,.,TRBV29-1,few,12,TGCAGCGTCCAAACAGGGAACTATGGCTACACCTTC,CSVQTGNYGYTF
TRBJ2-7,.,TRBV7-8,few,13,TGCGCCAGCAGCCCCGACGCAGATTTCGAGCAGTACTTC,CASSPDADFEQYF
TRBJ2-1,.,TRBV27,.,12,TGTGCCAGCGGCGAGAAGTACAATGAGCAGTTCTTC,CASGEKYNEQFF
TRBJ2-2,.,TRBV6-5,.,13,TGTGCCAGCAGTTACGAGGGGGGCGGGGAGCTGTTTTTT,CASSYEGGGELFF
TRBJ2-5,.,TRBV7-9,.,12,TGTGCCAGCACCTCGGACCAAGAGACCCAGTACTTC,CASTSDQETQYF
TRBJ1-1,.,TRBV5-1,few,10,TGCGCCAGCAGCCCCATCGAAGCTTTCTTT,CASSPIEAFF
TRBJ1-1,.,TRBV11-3,.,12,TGTGCCAGCAGCTGGGGGGACACTGAAGCTTTCTTT,CASSWGDTEAFF
TRBJ1-1,.,TRBV19,few,11,TGTGCCAGTACGAAAAACACTGAAGCTTTCTTT,CASTKNTEAFF
TRBJ1-2,.,TRBV29-1,.,13,TGCAGCGTTGAGGGCCTCGAAAACTATGGCTACACCTTC,CSVEGLENYGYTF
TRBJ2-1,.,TRBV9,.,14,TGTGCCAGCAGCCTCCGCTTAGCGGATAATGAGCAGTTCTTC,CASSLRLADNEQFF
TRBJ2-1,.,TRBV9,.,13,TGTGCCAGCAGCGTATCGCCGGGGAATGAGCAGTTCTTC,CASSVSPGNEQFF
TRBJ1-1,.,TRBV6-5,.,14,TGTGCCAGCAGTTACGGAGGGAGCAGGAACGAAGCTTTCTTT,CASSYGGSRNEAFF
TRBJ2-1,.,TRBV10-2,.,13,TGCGCCAGCAGTGAAGGGGGGTACAATGAGCAGTTCTTC,CASSEGGYNEQFF
TRBJ2-7,TRBD1,TRBV6-5,.,14,TGTGCCAGCAGTTACGGGACAGGGCCCTACGAGCAGTACTTC,CASSYGTGPYEQYF
TRBJ1-2,.,TRBV14,.,16,TGTGCCAGCAGCCAAGTCTCTGGGGACGGAACTCATGGCTACACCTTC,CASSQVSGDGTHGYTF
TRBJ1-1,TRBD1,TRBV6-6,few,15,TGTGCCAGCATTATACCGGGACAGGGGAACACTGAAGCTTTCTTT,CASIIPGQGNTEAFF
TRBJ2-7,.,TRBV14,.,12,TGTGCCAGCAGCCAAGGGCGCTACGAGCAGTACTTC,CASSQGRYEQYF